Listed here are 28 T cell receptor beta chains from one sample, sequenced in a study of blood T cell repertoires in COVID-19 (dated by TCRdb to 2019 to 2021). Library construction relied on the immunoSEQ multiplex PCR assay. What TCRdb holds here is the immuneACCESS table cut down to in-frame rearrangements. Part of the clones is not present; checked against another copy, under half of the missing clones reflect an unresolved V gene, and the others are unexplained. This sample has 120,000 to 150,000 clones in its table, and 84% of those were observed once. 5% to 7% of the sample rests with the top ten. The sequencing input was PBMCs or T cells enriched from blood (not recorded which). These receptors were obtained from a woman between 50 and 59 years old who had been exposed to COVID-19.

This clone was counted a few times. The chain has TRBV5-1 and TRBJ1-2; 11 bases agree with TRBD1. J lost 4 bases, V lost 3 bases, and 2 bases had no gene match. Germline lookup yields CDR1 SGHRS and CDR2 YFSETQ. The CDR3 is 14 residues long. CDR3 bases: TGCGCCAGCAGCTCCGGGACAGGGGGCTATGGCTACACCTTC. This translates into CASSSGTGGYGYTF.

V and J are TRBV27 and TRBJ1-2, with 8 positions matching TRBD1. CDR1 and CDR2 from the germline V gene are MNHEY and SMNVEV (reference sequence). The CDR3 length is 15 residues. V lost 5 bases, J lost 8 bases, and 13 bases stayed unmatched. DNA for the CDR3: TGTGCCAGCAGTCCCCGACAGGGGCCCCTTTGGGGCTACACCTTC. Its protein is CASSPRQGPLWGYTF.

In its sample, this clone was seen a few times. CDR3 in DNA: TGCGCCAGCAGTTATATGAACACTGAAGCTTTCTTT. It is translated as CASSYMNTEAFF. The V gene is TRBV5-1, the J gene TRBJ1-1, with unresolved D. The germline CDR1 and CDR2 sequences are SGHRS and YFSETQ. The V end was cut by 5 bases, the J end by 0 bases, with 5 bases between. The CDR3 contains 12 residues.

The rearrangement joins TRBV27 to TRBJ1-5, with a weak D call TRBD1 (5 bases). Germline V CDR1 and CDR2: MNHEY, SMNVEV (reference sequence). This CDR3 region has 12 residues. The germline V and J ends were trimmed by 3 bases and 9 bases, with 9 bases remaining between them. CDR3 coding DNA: TGTGCCAGCAGTTTCACTCAGGGGCCCCAGCATTTT. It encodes CASSFTQGPQHF.

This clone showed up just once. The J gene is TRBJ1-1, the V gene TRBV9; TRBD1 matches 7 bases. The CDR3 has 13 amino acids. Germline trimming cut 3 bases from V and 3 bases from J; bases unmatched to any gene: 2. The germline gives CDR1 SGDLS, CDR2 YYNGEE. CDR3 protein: CASSEGQYTEAFF. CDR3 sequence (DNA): TGTGCCAGCAGCGAGGGACAGTACACTGAAGCTTTCTTT.

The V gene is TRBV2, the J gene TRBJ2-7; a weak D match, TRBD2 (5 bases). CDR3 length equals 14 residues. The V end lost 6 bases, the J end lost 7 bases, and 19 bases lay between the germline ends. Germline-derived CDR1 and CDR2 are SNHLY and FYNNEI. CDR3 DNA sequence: TGTGCCAGCAGCCCCGAAGTGAGGGCTTATGAGCAGTACTTC. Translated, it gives CASSPEVRAYEQYF.

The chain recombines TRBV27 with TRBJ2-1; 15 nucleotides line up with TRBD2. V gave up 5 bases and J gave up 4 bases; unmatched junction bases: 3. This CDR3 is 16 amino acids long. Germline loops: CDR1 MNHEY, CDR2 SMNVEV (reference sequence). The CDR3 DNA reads TGTGCCAGCAGTGTCGGGACTAGCGGGAGGTACAATGAGCAGTTCTTC. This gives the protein CASSVGTSGRYNEQFF.

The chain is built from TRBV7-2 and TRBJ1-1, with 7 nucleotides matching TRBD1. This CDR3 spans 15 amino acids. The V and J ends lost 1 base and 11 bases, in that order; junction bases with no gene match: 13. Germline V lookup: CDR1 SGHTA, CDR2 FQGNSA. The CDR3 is CASSLVRGDPQGAFF. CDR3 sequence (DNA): TGTGCCAGCAGCTTAGTACGCGGGGACCCACAGGGGGCTTTCTTT.

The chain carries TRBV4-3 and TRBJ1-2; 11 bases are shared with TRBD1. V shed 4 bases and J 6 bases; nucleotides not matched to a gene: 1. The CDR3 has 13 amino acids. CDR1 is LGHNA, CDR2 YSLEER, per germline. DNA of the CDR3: TGCGCCAGCAGCCGGACAGGGGGCAATGGCTACACCTTC. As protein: CASSRTGGNGYTF.

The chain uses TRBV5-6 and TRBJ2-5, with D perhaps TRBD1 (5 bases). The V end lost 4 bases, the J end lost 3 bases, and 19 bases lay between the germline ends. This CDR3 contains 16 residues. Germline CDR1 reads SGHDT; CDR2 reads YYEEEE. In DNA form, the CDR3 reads TGTGCCAGCAGCGCCCCCGGTAGGGGCGAAGAAGAGACCCAGTACTTC. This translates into CASSAPGRGEEETQYF.

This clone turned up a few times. Here the CDR3 DNA reads TGTGCCAGCAGCTTGGGCACAGGGGGGATGAACACCATATATTTT. It translates to CASSLGTGGMNTIYF. The rearrangement uses TRBV5-6 and TRBJ1-3; 8 bases fit TRBD1. Per germline, CDR1 SGHDT and CDR2 YYEEEE. The V gene end was trimmed by 0 bases and the J gene end by 7 bases; junction bases not matched to a gene: 6. The CDR3 is made up of 15 amino acids. Full variable domain (missing parts from reference TRBV5-6 and TRBJ1-3): DAGVTQSPTHLIKTRGQQVTLRCSPKSGHDTVSWYQQALGQGPQFIFQYYEEEERQRGNFPDRFSGHQFPNYSSELNVNALLLGDSALYLCASSLGTGGMNTIYFGEGSWLTVV.

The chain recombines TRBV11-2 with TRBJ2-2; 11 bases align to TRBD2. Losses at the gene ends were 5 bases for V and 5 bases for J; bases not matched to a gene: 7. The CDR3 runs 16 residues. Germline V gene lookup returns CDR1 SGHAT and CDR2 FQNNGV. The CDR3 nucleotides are TGTGCCAGCAGCCCCCGACTAGCGGGGCCTACCGGGGAGCTGTTTTTT. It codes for CASSPRLAGPTGELFF.

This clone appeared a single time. The CDR3 sequence: CASREADTQYF. In DNA, the CDR3 is TGCGCCAGCAGGGAGGCAGATACGCAGTATTTT. The chain uses TRBV5-1 and TRBJ2-3; a weak D match, TRBD2 (5 bases). There are 11 residues in the CDR3. V was cut by 5 bases and J by 4 bases, with 5 bases left in between. The germline CDR1 and CDR2 sequences are SGHRS and YFSETQ.

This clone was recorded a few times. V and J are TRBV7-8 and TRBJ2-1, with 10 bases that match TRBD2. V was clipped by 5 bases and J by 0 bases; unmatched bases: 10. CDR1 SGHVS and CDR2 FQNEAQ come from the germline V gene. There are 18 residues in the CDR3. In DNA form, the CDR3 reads TGTGCCAGCAGCCCGTCAAGCGGGGGGGTTAGCTCCTACAATGAGCAGTTCTTC. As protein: CASSPSSGGVSSYNEQFF.

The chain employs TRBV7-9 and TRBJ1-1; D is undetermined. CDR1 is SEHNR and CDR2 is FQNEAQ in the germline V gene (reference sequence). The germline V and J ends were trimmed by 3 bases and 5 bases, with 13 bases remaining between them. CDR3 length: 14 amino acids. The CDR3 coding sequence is TGTGCCAGCAGCTTTTATCCAAGCAATACTGAAGCTTTCTTT. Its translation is CASSFYPSNTEAFF.

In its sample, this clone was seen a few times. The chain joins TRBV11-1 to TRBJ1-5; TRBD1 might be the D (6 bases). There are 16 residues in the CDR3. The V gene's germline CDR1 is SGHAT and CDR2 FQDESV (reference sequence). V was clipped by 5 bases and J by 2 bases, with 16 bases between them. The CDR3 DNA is TGTGCCAGCAGCCAGCGGAACAGGGTTGGCAATCAGCCCCAGCATTTT. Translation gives CASSQRNRVGNQPQHF.

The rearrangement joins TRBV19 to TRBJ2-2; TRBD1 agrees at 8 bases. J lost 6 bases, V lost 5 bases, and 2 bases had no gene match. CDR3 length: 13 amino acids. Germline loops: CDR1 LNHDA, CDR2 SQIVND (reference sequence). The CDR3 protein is CASSLQGAGELFF. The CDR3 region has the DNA TGTGCCAGTAGTCTACAGGGGGCCGGGGAGCTGTTTTTT.

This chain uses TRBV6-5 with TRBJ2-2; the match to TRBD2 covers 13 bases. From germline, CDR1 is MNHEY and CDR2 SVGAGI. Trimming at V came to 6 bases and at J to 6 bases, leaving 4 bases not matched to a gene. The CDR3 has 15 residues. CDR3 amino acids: CASSPGLAGPGELFF. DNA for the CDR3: TGTGCCAGCAGCCCGGGACTAGCGGGACCCGGGGAGCTGTTTTTT.

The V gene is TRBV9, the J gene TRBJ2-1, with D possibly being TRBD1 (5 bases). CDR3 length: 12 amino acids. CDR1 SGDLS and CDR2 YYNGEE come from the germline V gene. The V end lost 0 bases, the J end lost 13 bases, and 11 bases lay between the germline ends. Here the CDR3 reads CASSVEMGQQFF. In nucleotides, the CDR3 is TGTGCCAGCAGCGTAGAGATGGGGCAACAGTTCTTC.

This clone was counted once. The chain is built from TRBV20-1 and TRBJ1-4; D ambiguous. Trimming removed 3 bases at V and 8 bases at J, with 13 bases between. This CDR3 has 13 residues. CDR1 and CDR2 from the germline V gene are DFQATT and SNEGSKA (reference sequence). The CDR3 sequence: CSASLAGGEKLFF. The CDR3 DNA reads TGCAGTGCTAGTTTGGCTGGAGGGGAAAAACTGTTTTTT.

The CDR3 spells CASSQLGGKDEQYF. Written as DNA, the CDR3 is TGCGCCAGCAGCCAATTGGGGGGTAAGGACGAGCAGTACTTC. The chain links TRBV4-3 to TRBJ2-7; D may be TRBD2 (6 bases). Trimming shortened V by 2 bases and J by 5 bases, and 13 bases separated the two germline ends. This CDR3 spans 14 amino acids. Germline-derived CDR1 and CDR2 are LGHNA and YSLEER.

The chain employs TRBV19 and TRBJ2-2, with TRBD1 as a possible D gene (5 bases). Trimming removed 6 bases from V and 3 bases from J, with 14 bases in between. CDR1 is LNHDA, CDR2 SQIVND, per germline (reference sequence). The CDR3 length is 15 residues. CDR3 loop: CASRGPGPDTGELFF. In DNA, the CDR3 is TGTGCCAGTAGGGGGCCCGGGCCGGACACCGGGGAGCTGTTTTTT.

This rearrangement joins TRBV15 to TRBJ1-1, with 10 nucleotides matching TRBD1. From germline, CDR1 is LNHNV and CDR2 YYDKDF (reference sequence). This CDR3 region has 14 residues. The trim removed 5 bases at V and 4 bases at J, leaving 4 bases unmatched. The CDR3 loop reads CATSPRTGGTEAFF. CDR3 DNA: TGTGCCACCAGCCCGCGGACAGGGGGCACTGAAGCTTTCTTT.

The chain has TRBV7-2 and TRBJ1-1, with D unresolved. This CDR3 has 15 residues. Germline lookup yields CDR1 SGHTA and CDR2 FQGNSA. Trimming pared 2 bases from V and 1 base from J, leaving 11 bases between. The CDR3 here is CASSLRRETNTEAFF. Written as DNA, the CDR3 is TGTGCCAGCAGCTTAAGAAGGGAGACGAACACTGAAGCTTTCTTT.

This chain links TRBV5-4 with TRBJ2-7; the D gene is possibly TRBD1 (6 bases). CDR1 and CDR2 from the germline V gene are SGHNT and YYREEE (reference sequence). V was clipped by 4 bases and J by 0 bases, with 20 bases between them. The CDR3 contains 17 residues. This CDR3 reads CASSLRGGAPSSYEQYF. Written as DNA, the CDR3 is TGTGCCAGCAGCCTCAGGGGTGGTGCCCCTAGCTCCTACGAGCAGTACTTC.

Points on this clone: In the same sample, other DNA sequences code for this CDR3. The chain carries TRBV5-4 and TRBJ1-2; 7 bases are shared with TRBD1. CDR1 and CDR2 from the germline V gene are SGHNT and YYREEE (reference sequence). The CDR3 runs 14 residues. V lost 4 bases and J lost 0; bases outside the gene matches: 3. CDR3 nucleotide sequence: TGTGCCAGCAGCCTACAGGGGTCTAACTATGGCTACACCTTC. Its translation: CASSLQGSNYGYTF.

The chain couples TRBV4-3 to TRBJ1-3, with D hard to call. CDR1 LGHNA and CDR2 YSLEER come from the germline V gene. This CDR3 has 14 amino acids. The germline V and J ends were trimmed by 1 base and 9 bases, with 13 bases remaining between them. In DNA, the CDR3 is TGCGCCAGCAGCCAAGGAACTACCCGGGGCACCATATATTTT. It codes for CASSQGTTRGTIYF.

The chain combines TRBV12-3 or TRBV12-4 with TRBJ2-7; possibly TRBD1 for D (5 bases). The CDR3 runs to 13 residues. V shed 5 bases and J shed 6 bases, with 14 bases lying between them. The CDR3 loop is CASSPTTGGEQYF. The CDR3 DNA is TGTGCCAGCAGTCCCACTACAGGTGGCGAGCAGTACTTC.